These 9 T cell receptor beta chains share one sample of origin, sequenced in a study of T-cell reconstitution after alpha-beta-depleted transplantation in children. Unique molecular identifiers tagged the TCRbeta library. Each CDR3 protein gets one entry after TCRdb re-called the PCR reads with MiXCR. The sample holds some 240,000 distinct CDR3 sequences, roughly a tenth seen once. The input for sequencing was PBMCs from the stem cell graft donor, taken from the stem cell graft. The receptors shown here come from a human donor who donated a stem cell graft to a child with SCID.

In this sample, this clonotype turned up a few times. The genes are TRBV5-1 and TRBJ2-2; D possibly corresponds to TRBD1 (5 bases). Germline CDR1 SGHRS, CDR2 YFSETQ. Trimming pared 7 bases from V and 0 bases from J, leaving 10 bases between. CDR3 size: 14 residues. Here the CDR3 reads CASATAPNTGELFF. The CDR3 nucleotides read TGCGCCAGCGCGACAGCGCCGAACACCGGGGAGCTGTTTTTT.

There are many counts of this clonotype. The DNA of the CDR3 is TGTGCCAGCAGTGAGGGCCGGTTATCCTACAATGAGCAGTTCTTC. This encodes CASSEGRLSYNEQFF. The chain combines TRBV2 with TRBJ2-1; unclear D gene. V lost 3 bases and J lost 1, with 10 bases in between. The CDR3 contains 15 residues. Germline loops: CDR1 SNHLY, CDR2 FYNNEI.

At least ten counts were recorded for this clonotype. V gene TRBV7-9 combines with J gene TRBJ2-7; D call uncertain. In germline, CDR1 is SEHNR, CDR2 FQNEAQ (reference sequence). The CDR3 is 14 residues long. V dropped 1 base and J dropped 3 bases, with 10 bases sitting between them. The CDR3 sequence is CASSLEGNFYEQYF. CDR3 sequence (DNA): TGTGCCAGCAGCTTAGAAGGTAACTTCTACGAGCAGTACTTC. Full variable domain (remainder filled in from reference TRBV7-9 and TRBJ2-7): DTGVSQNPRHKITKRGQNVTFRCDPISEHNRLYWYRQTLGQGPEFLTYFQNEAQLEKSRLLSDRFSAERPKGSFSTLEIQRTEQGDSAMYLCASSLEGNFYEQYFGPGTRLTVT.

The sample holds many counts of this clonotype. The V and J genes are TRBV27 and TRBJ1-5; weak D call: TRBD1 (5 bases). From germline, CDR1 is MNHEY and CDR2 SMNVEV (reference sequence). The V and J ends lost 0 bases and 7 bases respectively, with 16 bases between them. The CDR3 contains 16 residues. CDR3 DNA: TGTGCCAGCAGTTTATCGGGGGGGGAACGGGAACAGCCCCAGCATTTT. This translates into CASSLSGGEREQPQHF.

This clonotype was observed at least ten times. The rearrangement links TRBV28 to TRBJ2-1, with D perhaps TRBD1 or TRBD2 (5 bases each). Germline V gives CDR1 MDHEN, CDR2 SYDVKM. The germline V and J ends were trimmed by 8 bases and 0 bases, with 14 bases remaining between them. This CDR3 region has 15 residues. This chain's CDR3 is CASLTSGSSYNEQFF. CDR3 DNA: TGTGCCAGCTTGACCTCAGGGAGCTCCTACAATGAGCAGTTCTTC.

V gene TRBV2 combines with J gene TRBJ2-6; TRBD1 matches 8 bases. The ends lost 8 bases at V and 0 bases at J; junction bases unmatched: 9. Per the germline V gene, CDR1 is SNHLY and CDR2 is FYNNEI. The CDR3 extends over 17 amino acids. The CDR3, as DNA: TGTGCCAGCGATAGGACAGGGACCTTCTCTGGGGCCAACGTCCTGACTTTC. Its translation is CASDRTGTFSGANVLTF.

The J gene is TRBJ2-7, the V gene TRBV28; 8 nucleotides line up with TRBD1. The CDR3 is 15 amino acids. The germline CDR1 and CDR2 sequences are MDHEN and SYDVKM. V shed 4 bases and J 1 base; nucleotides not matched to a gene: 6. The CDR3 bases are TGTGCCAGCAGTTCGGGACAGGCAGCTTCCTACGAGCAGTACTTC. Protein product: CASSSGQAASYEQYF. The entire variable domain, with the rest obtained from reference TRBV28 and TRBJ2-7, is as follows: DVKVTQSSRYLVKRTGEKVFLECVQDMDHENMFWYRQDPGLGLRLIYFSYDVKMKEKGDIPEGYSVSREKKERFSLILESASTNQTSMYLCASSSGQAASYEQYFGPGTRLTVT.

In this sample, this clonotype turned up a few times. The rearrangement uses TRBV28 and TRBJ2-7; D is ambiguous. This CDR3 is built from 10 residues. Germline loops: CDR1 MDHEN, CDR2 SYDVKM. Between the trimmed V and J ends, which lost 10 bases and 7 bases, there was a span of 11 bases. The CDR3 is CATIQGEQYF. CDR3 nucleotide sequence: TGTGCCACCATACAAGGAGAGCAGTACTTC.

This clonotype has just a few counts. The chain couples TRBV20-1 to TRBJ1-1; 7 bases fit TRBD1. The V gene's germline CDR1 is DFQATT and CDR2 SNEGSKA (reference sequence). This CDR3 is built from 12 residues. After removal of 5 bases from V and 2 bases from J, the junction contained 2 bases not matched to a gene. In DNA form, the CDR3 reads TGCAGTGCTGGACAGGCTAACACTGAAGCTTTCTTT. It encodes CSAGQANTEAFF.